This paragraph covers one T cell receptor beta chain sequence. Its antigen remains unknown. The data are from a study of cytomegalovirus exposure and HLA in healthy donors. Study-wide points: The authors later linked a missense DCLRE1C variant to TCR beta V- and J-gene trimming. A further, later analysis showed that HLA-associated TCR beta chains (compared with equally common others) were more clonally expanded. Apparent HLA restriction characterized most CMV-associated TCR beta chains in a later analysis.

V was cut by 7 bases and J by 6 bases, with 12 bases left in between. The CDR3 extends over 12 amino acids. The germline gives CDR1 LNHDA, CDR2 SQIVND (reference sequence). 60 Vbeta and 13 Jbeta primers were used in PCR. The repertoire was sequenced with immunoSEQ multiplex PCR; TCRdb's copy has only in-frame clones and lacks some. The table includes 200,000 or so clones, less than 80% detected once. The TCR originated in a girl aged 2-10 years in good health and CMV-seronegative. This chain joins TRBV19 and TRBJ1-1; maybe TRBD1 (6 bases). Sequencing used PBMCs. The CDR3 DNA sequence: TGTGCCAGTAAACAGGGTTTCGCTGAAGCTTTCTTT. This translates into CASKQGFAEAFF.